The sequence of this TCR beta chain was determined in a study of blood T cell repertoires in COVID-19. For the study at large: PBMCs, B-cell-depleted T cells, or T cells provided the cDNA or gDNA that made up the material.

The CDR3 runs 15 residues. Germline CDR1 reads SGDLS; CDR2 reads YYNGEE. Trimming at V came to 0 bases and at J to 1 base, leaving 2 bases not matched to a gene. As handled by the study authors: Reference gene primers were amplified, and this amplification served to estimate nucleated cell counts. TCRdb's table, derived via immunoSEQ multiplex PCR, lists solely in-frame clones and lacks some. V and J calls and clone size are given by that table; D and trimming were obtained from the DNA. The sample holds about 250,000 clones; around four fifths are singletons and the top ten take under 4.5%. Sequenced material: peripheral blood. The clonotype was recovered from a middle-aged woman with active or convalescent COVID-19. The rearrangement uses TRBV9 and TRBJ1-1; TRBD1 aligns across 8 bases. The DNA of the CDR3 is TGTGCCAGCAGCGTAGGGGGGACAGGGAACACTGAAGCTTTCTTT. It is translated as CASSVGGTGNTEAFF.